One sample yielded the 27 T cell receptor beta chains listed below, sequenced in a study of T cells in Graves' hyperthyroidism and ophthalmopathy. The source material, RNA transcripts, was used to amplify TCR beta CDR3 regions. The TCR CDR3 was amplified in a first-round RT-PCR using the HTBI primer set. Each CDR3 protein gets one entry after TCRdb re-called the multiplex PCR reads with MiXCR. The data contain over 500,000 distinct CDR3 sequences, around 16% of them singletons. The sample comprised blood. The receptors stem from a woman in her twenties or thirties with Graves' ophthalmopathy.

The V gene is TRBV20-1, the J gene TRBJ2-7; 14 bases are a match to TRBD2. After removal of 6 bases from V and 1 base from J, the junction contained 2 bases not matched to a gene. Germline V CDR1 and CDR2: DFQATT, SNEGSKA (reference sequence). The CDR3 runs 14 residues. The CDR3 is CSAGLAGVSYEQYF. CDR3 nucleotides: TGCAGTGCGGGACTAGCGGGAGTGTCCTACGAGCAGTACTTC.

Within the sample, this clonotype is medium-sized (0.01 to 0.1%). The CDR3 DNA follows: TGTGCCAGCAGTGCAACAACAACTAATGAAAAACTGTTTTTT. It translates to CASSATTTNEKLFF. The chain employs TRBV2 and TRBJ1-4; unclear D gene. The CDR3 consists of 14 residues. The V and J ends lost 4 bases and 0 bases respectively, with 6 bases between them. CDR1 and CDR2 from the germline V gene are SNHLY and FYNNEI.

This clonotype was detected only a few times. The CDR3 loop reads CASSQVWGLYEQYF. CDR3 DNA: TGCGCCAGCAGCCAAGTTTGGGGTCTCTACGAGCAGTACTTC. The J gene is TRBJ2-7, the V gene TRBV4-3, with D unclear. Germline-derived CDR1 and CDR2 are LGHNA and YSLEER. The CDR3 has 14 amino acids. V was shortened by 1 base and J by 3 bases, with 10 bases between the two germline ends.

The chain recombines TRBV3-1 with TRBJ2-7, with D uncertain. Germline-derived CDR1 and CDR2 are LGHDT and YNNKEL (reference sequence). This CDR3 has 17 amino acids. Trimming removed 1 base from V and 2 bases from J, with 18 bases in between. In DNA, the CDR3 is TGTGCCAGCAGCCAAGCCTACTGGGAACAGAGAACCTACGAGCAGTACTTC. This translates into CASSQAYWEQRTYEQYF.

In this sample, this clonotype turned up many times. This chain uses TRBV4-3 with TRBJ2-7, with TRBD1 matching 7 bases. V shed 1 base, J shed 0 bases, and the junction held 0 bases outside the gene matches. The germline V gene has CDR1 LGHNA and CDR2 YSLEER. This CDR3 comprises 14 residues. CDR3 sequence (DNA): TGCGCCAGCAGCCAAGCAGGGGGCTCCTACGAGCAGTACTTC. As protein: CASSQAGGSYEQYF.

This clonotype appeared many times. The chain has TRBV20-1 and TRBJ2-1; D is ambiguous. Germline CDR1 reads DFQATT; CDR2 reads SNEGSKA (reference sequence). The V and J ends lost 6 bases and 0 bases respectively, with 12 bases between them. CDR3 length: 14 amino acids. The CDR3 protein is CSASLRSSYNEQFF. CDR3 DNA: TGCAGTGCAAGTCTCAGGAGCTCCTACAATGAGCAGTTCTTC.

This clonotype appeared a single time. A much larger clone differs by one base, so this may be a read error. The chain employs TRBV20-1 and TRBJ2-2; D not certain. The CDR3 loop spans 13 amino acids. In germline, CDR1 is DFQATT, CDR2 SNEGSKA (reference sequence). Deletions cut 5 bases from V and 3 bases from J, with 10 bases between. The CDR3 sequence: CSAGVRYTGELFF. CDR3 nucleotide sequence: TGCAGTGCTGGAGTTAGGTACACCGGGGAGCTGTTTTTT.

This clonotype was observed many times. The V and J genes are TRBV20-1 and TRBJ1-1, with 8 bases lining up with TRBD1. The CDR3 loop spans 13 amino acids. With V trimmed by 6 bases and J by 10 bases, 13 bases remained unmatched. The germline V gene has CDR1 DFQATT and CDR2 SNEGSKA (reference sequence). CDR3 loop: CSASGTGLMGAFF. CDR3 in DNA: TGCAGTGCCTCCGGGACAGGATTGATGGGAGCTTTCTTT.

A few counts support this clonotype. Written as DNA, the CDR3 is TGCGCCAGCAGCCGCGACAGGGCGGGTTCACCCCTCCACTTT. Amino acid sequence: CASSRDRAGSPLHF. The V and J genes are TRBV5-1 and TRBJ1-6; 7 positions agree with TRBD1. V shed 4 bases and J 9 bases; nucleotides not matched to a gene: 7. Germline V gene lookup returns CDR1 SGHRS and CDR2 YFSETQ. There are 14 residues in the CDR3.

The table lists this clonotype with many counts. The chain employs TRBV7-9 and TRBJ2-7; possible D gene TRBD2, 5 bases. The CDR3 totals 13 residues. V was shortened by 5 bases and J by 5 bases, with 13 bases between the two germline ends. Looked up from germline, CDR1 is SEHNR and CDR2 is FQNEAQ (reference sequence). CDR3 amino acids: CASSPQAVHEQYF. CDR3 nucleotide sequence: TGTGCCAGCAGCCCCCAAGCGGTACACGAGCAGTACTTC.

The DNA of the CDR3 is TGTGCCAGCAGCTTTCCAGTAGGGGTTCCGTCACCCCTCCACTTT. Amino acid sequence: CASSFPVGVPSPLHF. The chain joins TRBV7-9 to TRBJ1-6, with D tentatively TRBD1 (5 bases). The V and J ends lost 3 bases and 10 bases respectively, with 16 bases between them. CDR1 is SEHNR and CDR2 is FQNEAQ in the germline V gene (reference sequence). The CDR3 is 15 residues long.

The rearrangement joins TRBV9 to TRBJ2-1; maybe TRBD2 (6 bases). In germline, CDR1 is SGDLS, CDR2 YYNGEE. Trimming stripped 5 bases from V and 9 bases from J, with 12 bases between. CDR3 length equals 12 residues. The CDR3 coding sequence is TGTGCCAGCAGTAAGATCGGGAGTGAGCAGTTCTTC. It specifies CASSKIGSEQFF.

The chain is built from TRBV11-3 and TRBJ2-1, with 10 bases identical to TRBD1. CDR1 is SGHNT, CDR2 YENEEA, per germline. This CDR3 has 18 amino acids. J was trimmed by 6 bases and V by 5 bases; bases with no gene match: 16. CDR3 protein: CASSDDRGLGGEPNEQFF. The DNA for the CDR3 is TGTGCCAGCAGCGACGACAGGGGGCTTGGCGGGGAGCCCAATGAGCAGTTCTTC.

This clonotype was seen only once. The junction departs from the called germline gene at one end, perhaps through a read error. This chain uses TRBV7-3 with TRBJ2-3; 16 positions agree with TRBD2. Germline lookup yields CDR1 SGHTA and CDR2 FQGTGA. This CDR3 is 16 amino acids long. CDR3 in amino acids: CAGSLGLAGGSDTQYF. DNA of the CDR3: TGTGCCGGCAGCTTGGGACTAGCGGGAGGGTCAGATACGCAGTATTTT.

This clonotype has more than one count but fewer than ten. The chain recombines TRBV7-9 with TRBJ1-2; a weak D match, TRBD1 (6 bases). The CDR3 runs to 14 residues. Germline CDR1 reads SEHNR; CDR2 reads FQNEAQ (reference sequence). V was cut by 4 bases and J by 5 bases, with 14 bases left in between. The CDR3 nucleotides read TGTGCCAGCAGCTGGGACACCCTAAGATATGGCTACACCTTC. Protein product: CASSWDTLRYGYTF.

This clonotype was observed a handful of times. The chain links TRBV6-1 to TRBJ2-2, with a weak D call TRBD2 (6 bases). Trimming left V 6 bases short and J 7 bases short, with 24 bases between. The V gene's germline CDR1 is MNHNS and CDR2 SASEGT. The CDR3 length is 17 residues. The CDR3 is CASSLTPPGRWVGELFF. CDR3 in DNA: TGTGCCAGCAGCCTTACTCCCCCAGGGAGGTGGGTCGGGGAGCTGTTTTTT.

The chain's CDR3 is CASSNVAGEQFF. CDR3 sequence (DNA): TGTGCCAGCAGCAACGTAGCGGGAGAACAGTTCTTC. J is TRBJ2-1 and V is TRBV7-9; 9 bases map to TRBD2. With V trimmed by 5 bases and J by 13 bases, 6 bases remained unmatched. This CDR3 has 12 amino acids. Per germline, CDR1 SEHNR and CDR2 FQNEAQ (reference sequence). Using reference TRBV7-9 and TRBJ2-1 for the parts outside the CDR3, the full variable domain is DTGVSQNPRHKITKRGQNVTFRCDPISEHNRLYWYRQTLGQGPEFLTYFQNEAQLEKSRLLSDRFSAERPKGSFSTLEIQRTEQGDSAMYLCASSNVAGEQFFGPGTRLTVL.

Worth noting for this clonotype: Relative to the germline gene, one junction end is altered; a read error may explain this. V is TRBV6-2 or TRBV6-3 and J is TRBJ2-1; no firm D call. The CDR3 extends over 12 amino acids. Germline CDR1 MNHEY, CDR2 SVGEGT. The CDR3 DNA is TGTACCAGCAGCATCCAAGGCAATGAGCAGTTCTTC. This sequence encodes CTSSIQGNEQFF.

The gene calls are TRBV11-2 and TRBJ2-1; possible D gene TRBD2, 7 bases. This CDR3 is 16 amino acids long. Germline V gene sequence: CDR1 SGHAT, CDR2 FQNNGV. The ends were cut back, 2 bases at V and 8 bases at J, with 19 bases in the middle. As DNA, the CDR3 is TGTGCCAGCAGCTTATTAGGGGGGGGAATAGAGGATGAGCAGTTCTTC. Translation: CASSLLGGGIEDEQFF.

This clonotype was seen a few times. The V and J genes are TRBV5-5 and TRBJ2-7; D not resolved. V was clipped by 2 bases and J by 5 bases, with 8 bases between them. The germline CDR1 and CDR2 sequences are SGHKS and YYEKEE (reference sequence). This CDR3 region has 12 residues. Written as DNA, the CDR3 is TGTGCCAGCAGCTTCGAAAGCAACGAGCAGTACTTC. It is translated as CASSFESNEQYF.

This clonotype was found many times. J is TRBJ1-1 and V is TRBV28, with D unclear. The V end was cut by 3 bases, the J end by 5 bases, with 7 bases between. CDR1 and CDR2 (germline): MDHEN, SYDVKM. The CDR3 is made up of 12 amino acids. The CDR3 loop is CASSLGLTEAFF. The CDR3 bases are TGTGCCAGCAGTTTGGGGTTGACTGAAGCTTTCTTT.

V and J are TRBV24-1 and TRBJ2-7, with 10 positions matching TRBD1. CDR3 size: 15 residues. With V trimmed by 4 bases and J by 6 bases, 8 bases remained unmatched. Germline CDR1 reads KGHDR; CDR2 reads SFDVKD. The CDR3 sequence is CATSETGTGVLEQYF. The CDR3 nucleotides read TGTGCCACCAGTGAGACCGGGACAGGGGTCCTCGAGCAGTACTTC.

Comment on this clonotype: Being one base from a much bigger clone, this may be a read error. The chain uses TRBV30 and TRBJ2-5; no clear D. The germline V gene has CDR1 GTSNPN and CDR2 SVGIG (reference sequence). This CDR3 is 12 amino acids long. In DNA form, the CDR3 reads TGTGCCTGGAGTACCCCCCAAGAGACCCAGCACTTC. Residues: CAWSTPQETQHF. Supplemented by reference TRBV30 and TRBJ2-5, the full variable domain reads SQTIHQWPATLVQPVGSPLSLECTVEGTSNPNLYWYRQAAGRGLQLLFYSVGIGQISSEVPQNLSASRPQDRQFILSSKKLLLSDSGFYLCAWSTPQETQHFGPGTRLLVL.

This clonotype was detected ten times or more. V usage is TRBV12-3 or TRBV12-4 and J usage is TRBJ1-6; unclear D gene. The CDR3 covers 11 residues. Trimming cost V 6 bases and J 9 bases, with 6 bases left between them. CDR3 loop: CASRSFSPLHF. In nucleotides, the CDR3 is TGTGCCAGCAGGTCTTTTTCACCCCTCCACTTT.

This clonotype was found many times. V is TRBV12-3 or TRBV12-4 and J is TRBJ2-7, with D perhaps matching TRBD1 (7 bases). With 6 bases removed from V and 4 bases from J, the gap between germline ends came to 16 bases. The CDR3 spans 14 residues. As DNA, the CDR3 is TGTGCCAGCAGCCTCTACGCGGGACAGTACGAGCAGTACTTC. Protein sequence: CASSLYAGQYEQYF.

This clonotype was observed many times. The CDR3 nucleotides are TGTGCCAGCAGGACTTCCTACAATGAGCAGTTCTTC. Its translation is CASRTSYNEQFF. The genes are TRBV12-3 or TRBV12-4 and TRBJ2-1, with no clear D. The CDR3 extends over 12 amino acids. V was cut by 6 bases and J by 1 base, with 4 bases left in between.

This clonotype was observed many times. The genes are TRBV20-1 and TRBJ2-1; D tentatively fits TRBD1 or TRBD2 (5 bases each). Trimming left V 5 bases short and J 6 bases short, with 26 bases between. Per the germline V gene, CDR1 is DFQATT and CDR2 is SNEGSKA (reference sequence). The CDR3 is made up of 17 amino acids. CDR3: CSARDGGQWVSSNEQFF. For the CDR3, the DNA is TGCAGTGCTCGGGACGGAGGTCAGTGGGTTTCGAGCAATGAGCAGTTCTTC.